This TCR beta chain comes out of a study of T cells after somatic rescue of genetic block. This CDR3 spans 20 amino acids. V was trimmed by 4 bases and J by 0 bases, leaving 22 bases between them. Profiled with immunoSEQ multiplex PCR; TCRdb holds only in-frame clones, not every one. The sample yields fewer than 15,000 clones, approximately 70% seen once. The sequence came from a boy under 18. Sequencing was carried out using peripheral blood mononuclear cells (PBMCs). This chain connects TRBV6-7 to TRBJ1-6; a weak D match, TRBD1 (5 bases). TRBV6-7 is assigned to the ORF class and has an uncertain function. The CDR3 sequence is CASSSFARGGISSYNSPLHF. CDR3 bases: TGTGCCAGCAGTTCTTTTGCACGGGGGGGAATTAGCTCCTATAATTCACCCCTCCACTTT.